These T cell receptor beta chains were read from a single sample in a study of T cells after yellow fever vaccination. MiXCR, run by TCRdb on the 5' RACE reads, gives a single entry per CDR3 protein. Of 45,000 to 75,000 distinct CDR3 sequences listed, 5% to 6.5% are singletons. Specimen: PBMCs, either bulk or a sorted T-cell subset (CD4+, CD8+, memory, or dextramer-sorted; not recorded which), collected on the day of the yellow fever booster vaccination. Every receptor here comes from a man younger than 35 who received the YFV17D yellow fever vaccine. CDR3s leave out the opening cysteine and the closing phenylalanine or tryptophan.

V gene	J gene	CDR3 protein
TRBV7-3	TRBJ1-2	ASSLTPVAGDYGYT
TRBV6-2/TRBV6-3	TRBJ2-1	ASSYPRPGDEQF
TRBV6-5	TRBJ2-3	ASTRLAGISDTQY
TRBV6-5	TRBJ2-1	ASSYRPGGEQF
TRBV2	TRBJ2-5	ASIKTQGLTETQY
TRBV12-3/TRBV12-4	TRBJ2-2	ASSGTGELF
TRBV19	TRBJ1-2	ASSPGVGDYGYT
TRBV7-8	TRBJ1-1	ASSNQGAKNTEAF
TRBV2	TRBJ1-1	ASSGEANTEAF
TRBV5-5	TRBJ2-7	ASSFGLSYEQY
TRBV6-1	TRBJ2-5	ASSEGTFKGGTQY
TRBV6-2/TRBV6-3	TRBJ1-3	ASGFSGNTIY
TRBV4-1	TRBJ2-3	ASSQRRGTDTQY
TRBV5-1	TRBJ2-5	ASSLRSQETQY
TRBV12-3/TRBV12-4	TRBJ2-2	ASAWIQTGELF
TRBV7-2	TRBJ2-5	ASSLAGTKQETQY
TRBV7-6	TRBJ2-5	ASSLTGSRETQY